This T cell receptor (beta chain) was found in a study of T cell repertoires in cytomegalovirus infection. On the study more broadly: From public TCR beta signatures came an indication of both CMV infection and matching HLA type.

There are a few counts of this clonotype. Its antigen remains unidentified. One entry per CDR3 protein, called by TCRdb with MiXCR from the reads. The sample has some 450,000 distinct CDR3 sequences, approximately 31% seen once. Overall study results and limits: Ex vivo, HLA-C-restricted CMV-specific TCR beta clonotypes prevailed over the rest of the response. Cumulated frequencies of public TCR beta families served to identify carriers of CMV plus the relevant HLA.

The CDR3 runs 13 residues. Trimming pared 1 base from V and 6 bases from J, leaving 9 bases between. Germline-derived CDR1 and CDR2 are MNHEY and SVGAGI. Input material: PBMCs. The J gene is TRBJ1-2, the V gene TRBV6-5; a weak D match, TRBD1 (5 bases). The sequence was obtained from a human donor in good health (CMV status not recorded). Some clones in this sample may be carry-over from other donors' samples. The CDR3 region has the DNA TGTGCCAGCAGTTACTTGGGGACGGATGGCTACACCTTC. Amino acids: CASSYLGTDGYTF.